This T cell receptor beta chain was recovered during a study of blood T cell repertoires in COVID-19. Overall study: The analysed material was cDNA or gDNA that came from T cells, B-cell-depleted T cells, or PBMCs.

The CDR3 runs to 14 residues. The germline gives CDR1 SGHTA, CDR2 FQGNSA. The V and J ends lost 5 bases and 8 bases respectively, with 16 bases between them. Produced via immunoSEQ multiplex PCR; TCRdb's table is partial and in-frame only. The table lists roughly 68,000 clones, 88% of them singletons, with about 4.7% in the top ten. The V and J genes are TRBV7-2 and TRBJ2-1, with TRBD1 as a possible D gene (5 bases). The sample comprised peripheral blood. This TCR was recovered from a human donor in a cohort sampled during active COVID-19. CDR3 in amino acids: CASSKNMVGHEQFF. CDR3 nucleotide sequence: TGTGCCAGCAGCAAAAACATGGTGGGGCATGAGCAGTTCTTC.